One sample yielded the 27 T cell receptor beta chains listed below, sequenced in a study of regulatory T cells in long-lasting Graves disease. Time point given: newly diagnosed GD, antithyroid drugs for less than 3 months. Extracted RNA from PBMCs served as the source of the TCR library. Researchers made TCR beta libraries by using iRepertoire HTBI primers and running Arm-PCR on CDR3 regions. TCRdb re-called the multiplex PCR reads through MiXCR, storing one row per CDR3 protein. In the table there are approximately 400,000 distinct CDR3 sequences, approximately 10% of which are singletons. In addition, the sample was reused for a study of T cells in Graves' hyperthyroidism and ophthalmopathy.

This specimen was peripheral blood mononuclear cells (PBMCs), taken at new diagnosis, from a patient treated with antithyroid drugs. The receptors stem from a woman aged 18-30 years with Graves disease.

Many counts were recorded for this clonotype. The rearrangement joins TRBV7-2 to TRBJ2-5; 9 positions match TRBD1. The CDR3 runs 14 residues. V shed 5 bases and J 5 bases; nucleotides not matched to a gene: 6. CDR1 and CDR2 from the germline V gene are SGHTA and FQGNSA. The CDR3 DNA reads as TGTGCCAGCAGCGGGGGACAGGGCAGGGAGACCCAGTACTTC. This sequence encodes CASSGGQGRETQYF. The full variable domain, rest sourced from reference TRBV7-2 and TRBJ2-5, is GAGVSQSPSNKVTEKGKDVELRCDPISGHTALYWYRQSLGQGLEFLIYFQGNSAPDKSGLPSDRFSAERTGGSVSTLTIQRTQQEDSAVYLCASSGGQGRETQYFGPGTRLLVL.

This clonotype was seen many times. The V gene is TRBV18, the J gene TRBJ2-1, with D tentatively TRBD2 (6 bases). Germline CDR1 reads KGHSH; CDR2 reads LQKENI. Trimming pared 2 bases from V and 6 bases from J, leaving 14 bases between. This CDR3 contains 15 residues. CDR3 sequence: CASSPLAATFNEQFF. CDR3 DNA sequence: TGTGCCAGCTCACCATTAGCGGCCACTTTCAATGAGCAGTTCTTC.

This clonotype came up once. CDR3 sequence (DNA): TGCAGTGCTAGAACACTAGCGGGGGACTACAGCTCCTACAATGAGCAGTTCTTC. This codes for CSARTLAGDYSSYNEQFF. The chain is built from TRBV20-1 and TRBJ2-1; 11 bases match TRBD2. Looked up from germline, CDR1 is DFQATT and CDR2 is SNEGSKA (reference sequence). J lost 0 bases, V lost 2 bases, and 9 bases had no gene match. This CDR3 is built from 18 residues.

This clonotype was observed many times. The genes are TRBV2 and TRBJ1-2, with 8 bases identical to TRBD1. V lost 8 bases and J lost 11; bases outside the gene matches: 13. CDR3 size: 13 residues. In germline, CDR1 is SNHLY, CDR2 FYNNEI. As DNA, the CDR3 is TGTGCCAGCCTGTTTGACAGGGGAACGGGGTACACCTTC. Residues: CASLFDRGTGYTF. Looking up the rest from reference TRBV2 and TRBJ1-2 gives the full variable domain: EPEVTQTPSHQVTQMGQEVILRCVPISNHLYFYWYRQILGQKVEFLVSFYNNEISEKSEIFDDQFSVERPDGSNFTLKIRSTKLEDSAMYFCASLFDRGTGYTFGSGTRLTVV.

The chain employs TRBV7-6 and TRBJ2-3, with D possibly TRBD1 on 5 matching bases. This CDR3 comprises 15 residues. CDR1 is SGHVS and CDR2 is FNYEAQ in the germline V gene. V lost 0 bases, J lost 0 bases, and 7 bases lay in between. In DNA, the CDR3 is TGTGCCAGCAGCTTAGCTTGGGGCAGCACAGATACGCAGTATTTT. The encoded protein is CASSLAWGSTDTQYF.

In this sample, this clonotype turned up many times. V and J are TRBV7-9 and TRBJ2-2; D gene uncertain. The CDR3 is 12 amino acids. Trimming shortened V by 2 bases and J by 6 bases, and 4 bases separated the two germline ends. The germline V gene has CDR1 SEHNR and CDR2 FQNEAQ (reference sequence). CDR3 sequence: CASSLYPGELFF. The DNA for the CDR3 is TGTGCCAGCAGCTTATATCCCGGGGAGCTGTTTTTT.

This clonotype appeared a few times. This sequence may be a read error, since a much larger clone differs from it by one base. The chain couples TRBV13 to TRBJ2-1, with 10 bases fitting TRBD2. The germline V gene encodes CDR1 PRHDT and CDR2 FYEKMQ (reference sequence). The CDR3 is 15 residues long. The CDR3 region is CAGSPSGRAYNEQFF. The CDR3, as DNA: TGTGCCGGCAGCCCAAGCGGGAGGGCCTACAATGAGCAGTTCTTC.

This clonotype was seen ten or more times. The chain is built from TRBV6-1 and TRBJ2-7, with 8 bases identical to TRBD1. Germline V gene lookup returns CDR1 MNHNS and CDR2 SASEGT. The J segment lost 3 bases and the V segment lost 6 bases, leaving 13 bases of the junction unmatched. The length of the CDR3 is 16 residues. CDR3 protein: CASRIRLRDRGYEQYF. The CDR3 bases are TGTGCCAGCAGGATCCGTTTGCGCGACAGGGGCTACGAGCAGTACTTC.

This clonotype was recorded at least ten times. The V call is TRBV2, the J call TRBJ2-3; tentatively, D is TRBD1 (5 bases). Trimming left V 7 bases short and J 3 bases short, with 11 bases between. CDR1 and CDR2 from the germline V gene are SNHLY and FYNNEI. This CDR3 comprises 13 residues. CDR3 protein: CASNRRGTDTQYF. DNA of the CDR3: TGTGCCAGCAACCGAAGGGGTACAGATACGCAGTATTTT. Using reference TRBV2 and TRBJ2-3 for the parts outside the CDR3, the full variable domain is EPEVTQTPSHQVTQMGQEVILRCVPISNHLYFYWYRQILGQKVEFLVSFYNNEISEKSEIFDDQFSVERPDGSNFTLKIRSTKLEDSAMYFCASNRRGTDTQYFGPGTRLTVL.

This clonotype was detected ten times or more. V and J are TRBV7-3 and TRBJ2-3; 15 bases match TRBD2. Germline CDR1 and CDR2: SGHTA and FQGTGA. The CDR3 totals 16 residues. The ends lost 3 bases at V and 6 bases at J; junction bases unmatched: 4. The CDR3 region is CASSFGLAGGLDTQYF. Here the CDR3 DNA reads TGTGCCAGCAGCTTTGGACTAGCGGGAGGGTTGGATACGCAGTATTTT.

This clonotype was seen repeatedly, ten times or more. This chain links TRBV27 with TRBJ1-1, with unresolved D. Trimming shortened V by 8 bases and J by 4 bases, and 20 bases separated the two germline ends. CDR3 length: 15 residues. The V gene's germline CDR1 is MNHEY and CDR2 SMNVEV (reference sequence). The CDR3 region has the DNA TGTGCCAGCCGACCATTCGGAGGGTTGGTCACTGAAGCTTTCTTT. The encoded protein is CASRPFGGLVTEAFF.

Note on this clonotype: Given a much more abundant clone one base away, this may be a read error. This sequence joins TRBV29-1 and TRBJ1-2, with TRBD1 matching 9 bases. This CDR3 has 15 residues. Germline values: CDR1 SQVTM, CDR2 ANQGSEA. CDR3 nucleotide sequence: TGCGGCGTCCTCCGCCGGGACAGGGATAACTATGGCTACACCTTC. Encoded protein: CGVLRRDRDNYGYTF.

This clonotype was counted a few times. The V and J genes are TRBV4-1 and TRBJ1-5; 9 bases line up with TRBD1. The CDR3 has 18 residues. The V gene end was trimmed by 4 bases and the J gene end by 2 bases; junction bases not matched to a gene: 12. Germline values: CDR1 MGHRA, CDR2 YSYEKL. CDR3 residues: CASSRQGGVDIGNQPQHF. CDR3 bases: TGCGCCAGCAGCCGACAGGGGGGAGTTGATATTGGCAATCAGCCCCAGCATTTT.

V is TRBV20-1 and J is TRBJ2-1; a weak D match, TRBD2 (5 bases). CDR3 size: 16 residues. V shed 3 bases and J shed 0 bases, with 15 bases lying between them. Germline CDR1 and CDR2: DFQATT and SNEGSKA (reference sequence). In DNA, the CDR3 is TGCAGTGCTAGCCGCGGAGGCGGTAGCTCCTACAATGAGCAGTTCTTC. Translated: CSASRGGGSSYNEQFF.

This clonotype has a count of ten or more. The chain carries TRBV28 and TRBJ2-2; 10 bases are a match to TRBD2. The CDR3 runs to 15 residues. The germline gives CDR1 MDHEN, CDR2 SYDVKM. V dropped 5 bases and J dropped 4; count of bases not matched to a gene: 4. Here the CDR3 DNA reads TGTGCCAGCAGTCTAGCGGGAGCGGTCACCGGGGAGCTGTTTTTT. It codes for CASSLAGAVTGELFF.

This chain joins TRBV28 and TRBJ2-2, with a possible D match to TRBD1 (5 bases). There are 22 residues in the CDR3. Trimming stripped 3 bases from V and 7 bases from J, with 36 bases between. Germline CDR1 and CDR2: MDHEN and SYDVKM. CDR3 nucleotides: TGTGCCAGCAGTTTGAGCTACCTGTGGGAAGGGGCCACCCGTCAGCACGGCGGGGAGCTGTTTTTT. Residues: CASSLSYLWEGATRQHGGELFF. Full variable domain (outside the CDR3, taken from reference TRBV28 and TRBJ2-2): DVKVTQSSRYLVKRTGEKVFLECVQDMDHENMFWYRQDPGLGLRLIYFSYDVKMKEKGDIPEGYSVSREKKERFSLILESASTNQTSMYLCASSLSYLWEGATRQHGGELFFGEGSRLTVL.

This clonotype was recorded many times. The V and J genes are TRBV28 and TRBJ2-5; TRBD1 agrees at 7 bases. The trim removed 4 bases at V and 5 bases at J, leaving 7 bases unmatched. The CDR3 has 14 amino acids. Germline CDR1 is MDHEN and CDR2 is SYDVKM. CDR3 bases: TGTGCCAGCAGTTCAGGGGGTGAGGGGGAGACCCAGTACTTC. Protein: CASSSGGEGETQYF.

This clonotype was seen ten or more times. The V call is TRBV27, the J call TRBJ2-3, with 9 bases that match TRBD1. CDR1 is MNHEY and CDR2 is SMNVEV in the germline V gene (reference sequence). V trimming: 5 bases; J trimming: 5 bases; junction bases outside the gene matches: 8. The CDR3 has 15 amino acids. As DNA, the CDR3 is TGTGCCAGCAGTATAGGGGACAGGGTATTAGATACGCAGTATTTT. Translated, it gives CASSIGDRVLDTQYF.

The chain uses TRBV10-3 and TRBJ2-5, with a tentative D call TRBD1 (5 bases). The CDR3 covers 14 residues. CDR1 and CDR2 (germline): ENHRY, SYGVKD. V shed 3 bases and J shed 2 bases, with 10 bases lying between them. In DNA form, the CDR3 reads TGTGCCATCAGTGAAAGGGGTTTACAAGAGACCCAGTACTTC. Its translation: CAISERGLQETQYF.

The sample holds a few counts of this clonotype. The chain combines TRBV24-1 with TRBJ2-5; the match to TRBD2 covers 13 bases. The ends lost 3 bases at V and 1 base at J; junction bases unmatched: 13. In germline, CDR1 is KGHDR, CDR2 SFDVKD. The CDR3 contains 20 residues. DNA for the CDR3: TGTGCCACCAGTGATGACGGACTAGCGGGGGCCAAGAGAGGCCAAGAGACCCAGTACTTC. It is translated as CATSDDGLAGAKRGQETQYF.

In this sample, this clonotype turned up a few times. The chain recombines TRBV20-1 with TRBJ2-1, with 7 bases matching TRBD1. This CDR3 comprises 15 residues. V gave up 0 bases and J gave up 10 bases; unmatched junction bases: 12. Germline V lookup: CDR1 DFQATT, CDR2 SNEGSKA (reference sequence). The DNA of the CDR3 is TGCAGTGCTAGAGACCACAGGGGTATTGGGAACGAGCAGTTCTTC. It encodes CSARDHRGIGNEQFF.

This clonotype was detected many times. V and J are TRBV20-1 and TRBJ1-3; D remains ambiguous. CDR3 size: 12 residues. Per the germline V gene, CDR1 is DFQATT and CDR2 is SNEGSKA (reference sequence). V was cut by 6 bases and J by 4 bases, with 10 bases left in between. The CDR3 DNA follows: TGCAGTGCCCGCCCTTACGGAAACACCATATATTTT. It codes for CSARPYGNTIYF.

This clonotype showed up many times. The rearrangement links TRBV29-1 to TRBJ1-1; a weak D match, TRBD1 (6 bases). V lost 7 bases to trimming and J lost 1 base, with 13 bases between them. The CDR3 consists of 13 residues. CDR1 and CDR2 from the germline V gene are SQVTM and ANQGSEA. The CDR3 spells CSEQGPPNTEAFF. The CDR3 nucleotides are TGCAGCGAACAGGGTCCGCCGAACACTGAAGCTTTCTTT. The full variable domain, rest sourced from reference TRBV29-1 and TRBJ1-1, is SAVISQKPSRDICQRGTSLTIQCQVDSQVTMMFWYRQQPGQSLTLIATANQGSEATYESGFVIDKFPISRPNLTFSTLTVSNMSPEDSSIYLCSEQGPPNTEAFFGQGTRLTVV.

Remarks on this clonotype: A much larger clone differs by one base, so this may be a read error. Without the conserved terminal phenylalanine or tryptophan, this CDR3 likely stems from a read error. CDR3 bases: TGTGCCAGCAGTGAAAACACCTATGGCTACACCCTC. It codes for CASSENTYGYTL. This chain uses TRBV2 with TRBJ1-2; no clear D gene. The V end was cut by 2 bases, the J end by 4 bases, with 5 bases between. The germline V gene has CDR1 SNHLY and CDR2 FYNNEI. The CDR3 contains 12 residues.

This clonotype was counted many times. The chain joins TRBV10-3 to TRBJ2-5; 14 bases fit TRBD2. There are 17 residues in the CDR3. V lost 10 bases to trimming and J lost 1 base; unmatched junction nucleotides: 11. The germline V gene encodes CDR1 ENHRY and CDR2 SYGVKD. The CDR3: CATLSGLAGGLQETQYF. CDR3 bases: TGTGCCACCCTCTCAGGACTAGCGGGGGGACTCCAAGAGACCCAGTACTTC.

This clonotype was observed many times. This rearrangement joins TRBV6-2 or TRBV6-3 to TRBJ2-1, with a possible D match to TRBD2 (5 bases). Trimming took off 0 bases at V and 6 bases at J, with 9 bases between the two ends. The CDR3 is made up of 14 amino acids. Per germline, CDR1 MNHEY and CDR2 SVGEGT. CDR3 nucleotides: TGTGCCAGCAGTTACTCGGACTCCCTCAATGAGCAGTTCTTC. It yields the protein CASSYSDSLNEQFF.

This clonotype was detected a few times. V usage is TRBV2 and J usage is TRBJ2-7; no firm D call. Per germline, CDR1 SNHLY and CDR2 FYNNEI. Trimming removed 6 bases at V and 4 bases at J, with 13 bases between. The length of the CDR3 is 13 residues. The chain's CDR3 is CASRRDPTYEQYV. The CDR3, as DNA: TGTGCCAGCAGGAGAGACCCAACTTACGAGCAGTACGTC.